The clone carrying this TCR beta chain was observed at least ten times. The antigen is undetermined. The entry originates in a study of molecular identifiers for immune sequencing clone quantification. Study in general: Replicate runs used RNA from roughly 21,000 or 96,000 naive CD8 cells, which was split five ways into aliquots, and four of those aliquots were then sequenced. Points from the study as a whole: Under 1% of molecules in naive cells, but over 99% of effector molecules, belonged to clones above 20 RNA copies.

Bulk libraries came from a prior protocol with listed TCR primers. Via MiXCR, TCRdb re-called the PCR reads, giving one row per CDR3 protein. The repertoire has approximately 54,000 distinct CDR3 sequences, around 25% of them found once; the top ten carry 1.9%. Naive CD8 T cells, phenotype CD8+CD4-CCR7+CD45RA+, were sorted. In germline, CDR1 is MNHEY, CDR2 SVGAGI. V was trimmed by 0 bases and J by 1 base, leaving 7 bases between them. The CDR3 is made up of 15 amino acids. This clonotype was obtained from a human donor in good health. Some libraries in this study had Jurkat cell RNA spiked in. V is TRBV6-5 and J is TRBJ1-3; D is undetermined. The sample consisted of naive CD8+ T cells from blood, with Jurkat cell RNA spiked in. Subset of the sample: FACS-sorted CD8+CD4-CCR7+CD45RA+ naive T cells. CDR3 in DNA: TGTGCCAGCAGTTACTCAGAGGGTTCTGGAAACACCATATATTTT. Its protein is CASSYSEGSGNTIYF.